The clone carrying this T cell receptor beta chain was recorded many times. Amplification yielded TCR beta CDR3 regions, with RNA transcripts as the source. With the HTBI primer set, the TCR CDR3 went through a first round of RT-PCR. TCRdb passed the multiplex PCR reads through MiXCR, listing each CDR3 protein once. The data show under 400,000 distinct CDR3 sequences, 13% seen once. These data are taken from a study of T cells in Graves' hyperthyroidism and ophthalmopathy. Germline CDR1 reads SGHVS; CDR2 reads FQNEAQ. This CDR3 comprises 14 residues. Trimming took off 1 base at V and 8 bases at J, with 11 bases between the two ends.

The TCR originated in a woman under 30 with Graves' hyperthyroidism. The gene calls are TRBV7-8 and TRBJ1-4; no definite D call. The sequenced sample consisted of blood. Here the CDR3 reads CASSLVGIGEKLFF. The CDR3 DNA reads as TGTGCCAGCAGCTTAGTAGGCATCGGAGAAAAACTGTTTTTT.